This T cell receptor (beta chain) was obtained from a study of spatial heterogeneity in lung cancer. Study at large: Alpha-chain sequences were detected in numbers that were consistently lower than beta-chain sequences.

This clonotype was counted only a few times. No antigen is known for it. MiXCR, run by TCRdb on the 5' RACE reads, gives a single entry per CDR3 protein. The sample has approximately 92,000 distinct CDR3 sequences; 12% are singletons. The germline V gene encodes CDR1 MNHEY and CDR2 SVGEGT. The V and J ends lost 4 bases and 6 bases respectively, with 18 bases between them. The CDR3 runs to 15 residues. Sample time point: sample taken at primary tumor resection. The donors, fewer than 95 patients with untreated early-stage non-small cell lung cancer, provided the samples. The input material, whole RNA from tumor, nontumor lung or frozen PBMC, was sequenced unsorted. Study-wide points: Compared with follow-up, resection was when ubiquitous expanded tumor TCRs appeared in blood more.

The source of this sequence is a male donor with early-stage non-small cell lung cancer. The chain is built from TRBV6-2 or TRBV6-3 and TRBJ1-2, with a weak D call TRBD1 (5 bases). The sample was PBMCs, taken at surgery. The CDR3 bases are TGTGCCAGCAGTTCAACCACCACAGGATTCCATGGCTACACCTTC. This sequence encodes CASSSTTTGFHGYTF.